This T cell receptor (beta chain) was sequenced in a study of T cells in Graves' hyperthyroidism and ophthalmopathy. On the study more broadly: Pretreatment peripheral blood was obtained at initial diagnosis. General observations from the study: Also found in blood were most expanded thyroid clonotypes above 0.001.

Template material for amplifying TCR beta CDR3 regions consisted of RNA transcripts. First-round RT-PCR targeting the TCR CDR3 was performed with the HTBI primer set. TCRdb analysed the multiplex PCR reads with MiXCR anew, one entry per CDR3 protein. The sample yields about 420,000 distinct CDR3 sequences, approximately 15% seen once. When ophthalmopathy did not progress within 18 months, Graves' hyperthyroidism was considered stable. PBMCs stemmed from around 9.3 ml fresh peripheral blood. CDR3 length: 16 amino acids. Germline-derived CDR1 and CDR2 are KGHSH and LQKENI. V dropped 0 bases and J dropped 2 bases, with 12 bases sitting between them. As regards this clonotype: Its antigen is unknown.

This receptor was identified in a woman between 18 and 29 years old with Graves' hyperthyroidism. The sample taken for sequencing was blood. J is TRBJ2-3 and V is TRBV18; perhaps D is TRBD1 or TRBD2 (5 bases each). CDR3 sequence: CASSPPWPGTTDTQYF. CDR3 DNA sequence: TGTGCCAGCTCACCACCGTGGCCAGGGACCACAGATACGCAGTATTTT.